This entry describes one T cell receptor beta chain. Trimming removed 7 bases from V and 3 bases from J, with 15 bases in between. Germline CDR1 WSHSY, CDR2 SAAADI. CDR3 size: 14 residues. The sample belongs to a study of shared clonotypes between healthy human individuals. Clones were read by immunoSEQ multiplex PCR, and TCRdb kept only the in-frame ones, dropping some. The sample holds 600,000 to 750,000 clones, about two thirds seen once. The sample comprised memory CD4+ T cells sorted from blood. The subset is: CD45RA-negative fraction. The TCR sequence derives from a woman aged 25 to 39 in good health. V usage is TRBV10-2 and J usage is TRBJ1-2; D is unclear. The CDR3 sequence is CASKEAGGDYGYTF. The CDR3 DNA reads TGCGCCAGCAAGGAGGCAGGAGGTGACTATGGCTACACCTTC.